The rows below give T cell receptor beta chains drawn from one sample of a study of shared clonotypes between healthy human individuals. TCRdb keeps only in-frame clones here, not all; method: immunoSEQ multiplex PCR. Altogether a few million clones are present, more than 80% being singletons, with the ten largest covering around 0.4%. Sequenced input: naive CD4+ T cells from PBMCs. All receptors derive from a man aged 18-30 years in good health. Some clones in this sample may be carry-over from other donors' samples. CDR3s include the opening cysteine and the closing phenylalanine or tryptophan. Each record gives: V gene, clone size, D gene, J gene, CDR3 DNA, CDR3 protein. The D gene is left open where the match is weak. Expanded clones get a size class; other rows say once, few or many, or leave the size out.

>TRBV28|NA|NA|TRBJ2-7
TGTGCCAGCAGTTCTGCAGGGGGGCACCTCTACGAGCAGTACTTC
CASSSAGGHLYEQYF
>TRBV2|NA|NA|TRBJ2-1
TGTGCCAGTAAGTTAACCGGGACATCGAGCTCCTACAATGAGCAGTTCTTC
CASKLTGTSSSYNEQFF
>TRBV10-1|few|NA|TRBJ1-1
TGCGCCAGCAGTGCGTGGGGTTCGAGGGCTGAAGCTTTCTTT
CASSAWGSRAEAFF
>TRBV13|NA|NA|TRBJ2-7
TGTGCCAGCAGCTTACAGAAGCGCCTGCTCTACGAGCAGTACTTC
CASSLQKRLLYEQYF
>TRBV4-2|NA|TRBD2|TRBJ2-1
TGTGCCAGCAGCAATAGCGGGACGTTCAATGAGCAGTTCTTC
CASSNSGTFNEQFF
>TRBV11-2|NA|TRBD1|TRBJ1-4
TGTGCCAGCAGCGGCCGGGACAGGGGATTGGCAACTAATGAAAAACTGTTTTTT
CASSGRDRGLATNEKLFF
>TRBV2|NA|NA|TRBJ1-2
TGTGCCAGCAGTGAAGGGGGTCTCCTCAACTATGGCTACACCTTC
CASSEGGLLNYGYTF
>TRBV29-1|NA|NA|TRBJ1-4
TGCAGCGTTGATCGGGGAGGTACAACTAATGAAAAACTGTTTTTT
CSVDRGGTTNEKLFF
>TRBV6-4|NA|NA|TRBJ2-2
TGTGCCAGCAGGCAACAGGGGAACACCGGGGAGCTGTTTTTT
CASRQQGNTGELFF
>TRBV7-8|once|TRBD1|TRBJ1-5
TGTGCCAGCAGCTACCGGACAGGGGATCAGCCCCAGCATTTT
CASSYRTGDQPQHF
>TRBV19|NA|NA|TRBJ1-5
TGTGCCAGTAGTATAATGGGGACGGGCAATCAGCCCCAGCATTTT
CASSIMGTGNQPQHF
>TRBV4-1|NA|NA|TRBJ2-3
TGCGCCAGCAGCCAAGATCCGGCGGCCAGCACAGATACGCAGTATTTT
CASSQDPAASTDTQYF
>TRBV5-1|NA|TRBD2|TRBJ2-3
TGCGCCAGCAGCTTAGGGCTAGCGGGAAGCACAGATACGCAGTATTTT
CASSLGLAGSTDTQYF
>TRBV30|few|NA|TRBJ1-1
TGTGCCTGGATGGAAAAGGGGGGAAACACTGAAGCTTTCTTT
CAWMEKGGNTEAFF
>TRBV30|once|NA|TRBJ2-7
TGTGCCTGGAGTGTAAGGGGGATTAATGACGAGCAGTACTTC
CAWSVRGINDEQYF
>TRBV7-3|NA|NA|TRBJ2-1
TGTGCCAGCAGCCGCCCCCCCTACAATGAGCAGTTCTTC
CASSRPPYNEQFF
>TRBV2|NA|TRBD1|TRBJ2-7
TGTGCCAGCAGTGCCTCAACTAGGGGGCCCTACGAGCAGTACTTC
CASSASTRGPYEQYF
>TRBV19|NA|NA|TRBJ2-1
TGTGCCAGTAGGGGGAGGAGCTCCTACAATGAGCAGTTCTTC
CASRGRSSYNEQFF
>TRBV7-8|NA|NA|TRBJ1-1
TGTGCCAGCAGCGAAAAGACTGAAGCTTTCTTT
CASSEKTEAFF
>TRBV7-2|NA|TRBD1|TRBJ2-7
TGTGCCAGCAGTTGGGACAGGGAGGCCGAGCAGTACTTC
CASSWDREAEQYF
>TRBV11-3|NA|NA|TRBJ2-1
TGTGCCAGCAGCTTAGGTCCCCTCAATGAGCAGTTCTTC
CASSLGPLNEQFF
>TRBV19|once|NA|TRBJ2-6
TGTGCCAGTAGTATAAGGGTGGCAGCCGGCGGGTCTGGGGCCAACGTCCTGACTTTC
CASSIRVAAGGSGANVLTF
>TRBV6-5|NA|TRBD1|TRBJ1-2
TGTGCCAGCCAAACAACGAGGGGGCTCGGAGATGGCTACACCTTC
CASQTTRGLGDGYTF
>TRBV4-2|NA|TRBD2|TRBJ2-1
TGTGCCAGCAGCCAAGGGCGGGAGGGCTACAATGAGCAGTTCTTC
CASSQGREGYNEQFF
>TRBV4-3|NA|NA|TRBJ1-2
TGCGCCAGCAGCCAAGCCAGAGGAATTGGCTACACCTTC
CASSQARGIGYTF
>TRBV10-3|NA|NA|TRBJ1-3
TGTGCCATCGCCTCAGGGGACTCTGGAAACACCATATATTTT
CAIASGDSGNTIYF
>TRBV5-1|NA|TRBD2|TRBJ2-7
TGCGCCAGCAGCATAGGACTAGCGGACCCGGACGAGCAGTACTTC
CASSIGLADPDEQYF
>TRBV28|NA|NA|TRBJ1-4
TGTGCCAGCAGCCGGTCCAGGGTCGGTAATGAAAAACTGTTTTTT
CASSRSRVGNEKLFF
>TRBV30|once|TRBD1|TRBJ1-6
TGTGCCTGGAGTGTACAAGGGACAGCCTTTAATTCACCCCTCCACTTT
CAWSVQGTAFNSPLHF
>TRBV5-1|NA|NA|TRBJ1-5
TGCGCCAGCAGCCCCGGACAGAGCAATCAGCCCCAGCATTTT
CASSPGQSNQPQHF
>TRBV19|NA|TRBD2|TRBJ2-1
TGTGCCAGTAGTATGAGACTAGCGGACTACAATGAGCAGTTCTTC
CASSMRLADYNEQFF
>TRBV9|NA|NA|TRBJ2-1
TGTGCCAGCAGCCGAATCCCCAGCATAGGCGTATCCTACAATGAGCAGTTCTTC
CASSRIPSIGVSYNEQFF
>TRBV7-2|NA|NA|TRBJ1-1
TGTGCCAGCAGCTTAATAGGACATTGGAACACTGAAGCTTTCTTT
CASSLIGHWNTEAFF
>TRBV5-1|NA|NA|TRBJ2-2
TGCGCCAGCAGCTTGGCGCAGAACACCGGGGAGCTGTTTTTT
CASSLAQNTGELFF
>TRBV6-5|NA|NA|TRBJ2-1
TGTGCCAGCAGGTTGCGGGGCTCGCCAGGGAATGAGCAGTTCTTC
CASRLRGSPGNEQFF
>TRBV5-1|NA|NA|TRBJ2-5
TGCGCCAGCAGCTTGGGTAGGACCCAGTACTTC
CASSLGRTQYF
>TRBV5-6|NA|NA|TRBJ2-5
TGTGCCAGCAGCCCCCCCTCTCGCTTGCGGGACGGAGAGACCCAGTACTTC
CASSPPSRLRDGETQYF
>TRBV2|once|TRBD1|TRBJ2-7
TGTGCCAGCATTGACGCGTTTGGGGACAGGGGAAAGGGCGAGCAGTACTTC
CASIDAFGDRGKGEQYF
>TRBV2|NA|NA|TRBJ1-1
TGTGCCAGCGTGGAGGTAGCTGAAGCTTTCTTT
CASVEVAEAFF
>TRBV29-1|NA|NA|TRBJ2-5
TGCAGCGTTCGGGGGACAGCTTATACCCAGTACTTC
CSVRGTAYTQYF
>TRBV27|NA|TRBD1|TRBJ1-5
TGTGCCAGCAGTCCCGGACAGGGAAAGGTAAATAGGGGCAATCAGCCCCAGCATTTT
CASSPGQGKVNRGNQPQHF
>TRBV18|NA|NA|TRBJ1-3
TGTGCCAGCTCACCGGACAGCCGCTCTGGAAACACCATATATTTT
CASSPDSRSGNTIYF
>TRBV7-9|NA|NA|TRBJ2-7
TGTGCCAGCAGCCACTGGGACGGTTCCTACGAGCAGTACTTC
CASSHWDGSYEQYF
>TRBV7-3|NA|TRBD1|TRBJ2-7
TGTGCCAGCAGCCGGACAGGTATCGGCGAGCACCAGTACTTC
CASSRTGIGEHQYF
>TRBV10-3|once|NA|TRBJ1-1
TGTGCCATCAAAAAACAGGGCGGAGCCCCGGCTTTCTTT
CAIKKQGGAPAFF
>TRBV5-4|NA|NA|TRBJ2-5
TGTGCCAGCAGGTCACGACAGTGGGGGAGTCAAGAGACCCAGTACTTC
CASRSRQWGSQETQYF
>TRBV5-1|NA|NA|TRBJ2-5
TGCGCCAGCAGCCTCGGGACCACGAAAGAGACCCAGTACTTC
CASSLGTTKETQYF
>TRBV19|NA|NA|TRBJ2-3
TGTGCCGCCTCCCTCGGGGGGCGCGGAGATACGCAGTATTTT
CAASLGGRGDTQYF
>TRBV10-1|NA|NA|TRBJ2-3
TGCGCCAGCAGTGCGGGAGCCGCCACAGATACGCAGTATTTT
CASSAGAATDTQYF
>TRBV5-1|NA|TRBD1|TRBJ2-1
TGCGCCAGCAGCTTGGGTCGGGACAGCTACAATGAGCAGTTCTTC
CASSLGRDSYNEQFF
>TRBV30|NA|NA|TRBJ2-7
TGTGCCTGGAGTGTAATGCACGAGCAGTACTTC
CAWSVMHEQYF
>TRBV5-4|NA|NA|TRBJ1-3
TGTGCCAGCAGCTCCACACTGAGCTCTGGAAACACCATATATTTT
CASSSTLSSGNTIYF
>TRBV9|NA|NA|TRBJ2-7
TGTGCCAGCAGCGTAGCCAGCGGAAACTCCTACGAGCAGTACTTC
CASSVASGNSYEQYF
>TRBV11-1|NA|NA|TRBJ2-5
TGTGCCAGCAGCTTACTCCGGGACAGCGGGCCCAGTCCCTACTTC
CASSLLRDSGPSPYF
>TRBV18|NA|NA|TRBJ2-1
TGTGCCAGCTCACCACGCAGCTTTCCGGGAGCCCCTAGGGTGCAGTTCTTC
CASSPRSFPGAPRVQFF